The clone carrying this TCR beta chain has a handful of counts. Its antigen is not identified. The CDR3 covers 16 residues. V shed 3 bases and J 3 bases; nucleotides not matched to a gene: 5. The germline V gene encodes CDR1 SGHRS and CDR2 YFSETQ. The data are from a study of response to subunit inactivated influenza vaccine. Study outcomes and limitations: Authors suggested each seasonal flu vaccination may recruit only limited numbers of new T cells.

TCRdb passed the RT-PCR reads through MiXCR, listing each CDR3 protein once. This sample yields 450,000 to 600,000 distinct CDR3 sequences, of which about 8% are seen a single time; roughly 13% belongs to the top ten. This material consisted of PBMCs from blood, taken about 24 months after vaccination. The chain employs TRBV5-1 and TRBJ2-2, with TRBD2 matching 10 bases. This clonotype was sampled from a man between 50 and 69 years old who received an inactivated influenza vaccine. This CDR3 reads CASSSKAGGHTGELFF. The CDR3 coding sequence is TGCGCCAGCAGCTCTAAAGCGGGGGGGCACACCGGGGAGCTGTTTTTT.